The clone carrying this T cell receptor (beta chain) occurred a few times. Its antigen remains unknown. It was with 60 Vbeta and 13 Jbeta primers that the PCR ran. Original handling: Among the unique TCR beta chains that a later analysis counted, about 85 million in all, 10 million to 14 million were shared. Produced via immunoSEQ multiplex PCR; TCRdb's table is partial and in-frame only. The V and J calls and clone size are taken from that table; D and trimming were inferred from the DNA. The sample contains 93,000 or so clones, 60% to 85% of which appear only once. This entry is derived from a study of cytomegalovirus exposure and HLA in healthy donors. Study summary: Earlier, almost 120 million unique TCR beta sequences were recovered from approximately 180 million T cells by an analysis. Overall study results and limits: According to a later analysis, donors in an Asian-associated ancestry cluster reportedly had fewer N-insertions than the roughly 640-donor mean.

The V and J ends lost 1 base and 4 bases, in that order; junction bases with no gene match: 7. There are 17 residues in the CDR3. The germline V gene has CDR1 SGHNT and CDR2 YENEEA. This receptor was obtained from a man in his forties or fifties in good health and CMV-seropositive. The specimen sequenced was PBMCs. The chain recombines TRBV11-3 with TRBJ2-5; 12 positions match TRBD1. DNA of the CDR3: TGTGCCAGCAGCTTAGGAGCGGGGACAGGGGGCTCAGAGACCCAGTACTTC. Translation gives CASSLGAGTGGSETQYF.